The T cell receptor (beta chain) described here comes from a study of siplizumab effects on memory and regulatory T cells. The table came from immunoSEQ multiplex PCR; TCRdb's copy has only in-frame clones and leaves some out. This table holds roughly 100,000 clones, over 85% found once. The germline gives CDR1 MNHEY, CDR2 SVGAGI. CDR3 length equals 15 residues. The germline V and J ends were trimmed by 2 bases and 1 base, with 8 bases remaining between them. This clone appeared a single time. The receptor was isolated from a human donor in good health. The rearrangement uses TRBV6-5 and TRBJ2-2; D is unclear. Source material: CD8+ T cells sorted from blood. The CDR3 sequence: CASSYGGENTGELFF. In DNA, the CDR3 is TGTGCCAGCAGTTACGGCGGAGAGAACACCGGGGAGCTGTTTTTT.